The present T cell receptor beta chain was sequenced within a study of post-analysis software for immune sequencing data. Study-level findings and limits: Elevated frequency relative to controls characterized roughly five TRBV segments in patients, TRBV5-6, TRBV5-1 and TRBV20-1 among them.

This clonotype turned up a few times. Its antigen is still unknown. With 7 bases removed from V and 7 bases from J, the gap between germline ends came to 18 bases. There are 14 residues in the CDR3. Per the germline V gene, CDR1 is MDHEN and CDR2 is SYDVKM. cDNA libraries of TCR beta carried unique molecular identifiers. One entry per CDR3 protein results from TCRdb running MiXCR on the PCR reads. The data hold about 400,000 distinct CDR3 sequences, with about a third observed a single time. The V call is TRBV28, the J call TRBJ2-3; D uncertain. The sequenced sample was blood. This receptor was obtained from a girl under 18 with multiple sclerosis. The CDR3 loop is CASISVTPIYTQYF. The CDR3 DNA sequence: TGTGCCAGCATTTCAGTGACACCCATTTATACGCAGTATTTT.